This entry concerns a single T cell receptor beta chain. Its antigen is unknown. Sorted-subset replicate PCRs used approximately 190 ng of genomic DNA. This amount corresponded to about 30,000 T cell genomes. In the study's own analysis: Filtering of immunoSEQ junctional sequences could not match full-length read filtering. The repertoire was sequenced with immunoSEQ multiplex PCR; TCRdb's copy has only in-frame clones and lacks some. The V and J calls and clone size were taken over from that table, and D and trimming were inferred from the DNA. The sample carries roughly 2.5 million clones, 90% to 95% recorded once. The source of the sample is a study of shared clonotypes between healthy human individuals. The V and J ends lost 11 bases and 1 base respectively, with 17 bases between them. This CDR3 is built from 14 residues. Germline loops: CDR1 ENHRY, CDR2 SYGVKD. Whole-study results and caveats: Clonotypes shared by all four donors outscored non-shared clonotypes in generation probability.

The TCR sequence derives from a young man in good health. J is TRBJ1-1 and V is TRBV10-3, with D hard to call. The sample taken for sequencing was naive CD4+ T cells sorted from blood. Regarding subset: CD45RA+ positively selected. CDR3: CASKREQQNTEAFF. In DNA form, the CDR3 reads TGTGCCTCCAAAAGGGAACAGCAGAACACTGAAGCTTTCTTT.